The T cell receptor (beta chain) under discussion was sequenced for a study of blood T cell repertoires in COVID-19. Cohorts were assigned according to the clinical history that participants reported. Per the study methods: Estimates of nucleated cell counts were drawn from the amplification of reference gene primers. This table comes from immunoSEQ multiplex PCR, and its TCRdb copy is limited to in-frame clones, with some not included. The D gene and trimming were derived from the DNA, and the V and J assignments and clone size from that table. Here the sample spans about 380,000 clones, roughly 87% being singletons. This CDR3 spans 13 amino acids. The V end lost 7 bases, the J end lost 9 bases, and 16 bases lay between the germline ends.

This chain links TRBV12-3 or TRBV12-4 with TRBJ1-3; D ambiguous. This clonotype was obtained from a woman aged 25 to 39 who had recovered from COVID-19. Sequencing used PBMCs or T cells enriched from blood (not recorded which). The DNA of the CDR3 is TGTGCCAGCACCTTCGGACTGGGCCGCACCATATATTTT. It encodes CASTFGLGRTIYF.